The 20 T cell receptor beta chains in this list originate from one sample, sequenced in a study of T cells after yellow fever vaccination. TCRdb reprocessed the 5' RACE reads with MiXCR, giving one entry per CDR3 protein. This sample has around 320,000 distinct CDR3 sequences, with approximately 4.3% found just once. The material was PBMCs, obtained 15 days after the yellow fever booster vaccination. Every receptor here comes from a young man who received the YFV17D yellow fever vaccine.

This clonotype was seen at least ten times. The rearrangement joins TRBV2 to TRBJ1-1, with a possible D match to TRBD1 (6 bases). Germline CDR1 SNHLY, CDR2 FYNNEI. The CDR3 has 13 residues. V was trimmed by 4 bases and J by 5 bases, leaving 11 bases between them. In DNA, the CDR3 is TGTGCCAGCAGTGGCGGGGGCAGGACTGAAGCTTTCTTT. It translates to CASSGGGRTEAFF.

V usage is TRBV4-3 and J usage is TRBJ2-7; 7 bases fit TRBD2. J lost 5 bases, V lost 0 bases, and 7 bases had no gene match. Germline CDR1 and CDR2: LGHNA and YSLEER. The CDR3 loop spans 15 amino acids. The CDR3, as DNA: TGCGCCAGCAGCCAAGACCCCAGAAGCGGGGACGAGCAGTACGTC. Its protein product is CASSQDPRSGDEQYV.

A few counts support this clonotype. The CDR3 loop reads CASREWYRATVSSEAFF. The CDR3, as DNA: TGCGCCAGTCGGGAGTGGTACAGGGCGACGGTCAGCTCTGAAGCTTTCTTT. The chain is built from TRBV10-1 and TRBJ1-1, with D possibly being TRBD1 (6 bases). The CDR3 contains 17 residues. V was shortened by 9 bases and J by 6 bases, with 29 bases between the two germline ends. Germline V CDR1 and CDR2: WNHNN, SYGVQD (reference sequence).

This clonotype appeared many times. The chain couples TRBV10-1 to TRBJ2-2; no definite D call. The CDR3 contains 13 residues. Between the trimmed V and J ends, which lost 3 bases and 1 base, there was a span of 3 bases. The germline V gene has CDR1 WNHNN and CDR2 SYGVQD (reference sequence). CDR3 residues: CASSDQNTGELFF. CDR3 nucleotide sequence: TGCGCCAGCAGTGACCAGAACACCGGGGAGCTGTTTTTT.

This clonotype was counted at least ten times. The chain couples TRBV20-1 to TRBJ1-6; D unresolved. Trimming cost V 7 bases and J 9 bases, with 10 bases left between them. The CDR3 is made up of 11 amino acids. CDR1 and CDR2 (germline): DFQATT, SNEGSKA (reference sequence). The CDR3 nucleotides read TGCAGTGTCAGAGAGGGTTCACCCCTCCACTTT. Its protein is CSVREGSPLHF.

This clonotype showed up many times. The CDR3 is CASILRGGRISGELFF. The CDR3 region has the DNA TGTGCCAGCATCCTAAGGGGTGGCCGAATATCCGGGGAGCTGTTTTTT. The gene calls are TRBV7-3 and TRBJ2-2; TRBD1 might be the D (5 bases). The V gene's germline CDR1 is SGHTA and CDR2 FQGTGA. The CDR3 contains 16 residues. The V end lost 7 bases, the J end lost 6 bases, and 21 bases lay between the germline ends.

This clonotype was picked up many times. The V call is TRBV6-6, the J call TRBJ1-4; TRBD1 is a possible D gene (6 bases). The CDR3 is made up of 13 amino acids. V lost 8 bases and J 2 bases, leaving 9 bases between the germline ends. The germline V gene has CDR1 MNHNY and CDR2 SVGAGI (reference sequence). CDR3 DNA: TGTGCCAGCGAGGACAGCACTAATGAAAAACTGTTTTTT. This gives the protein CASEDSTNEKLFF.

This clonotype was detected only a few times. The V and J genes are TRBV5-1 and TRBJ2-3; possible D gene TRBD2, 6 bases. The germline gives CDR1 SGHRS, CDR2 YFSETQ. V was clipped by 0 bases and J by 7 bases, with 9 bases between them. CDR3 length: 13 residues. The CDR3 loop reads CASSLAGGNTQYF. CDR3 DNA: TGCGCCAGCAGCTTGGCCGGAGGGAATACGCAGTATTTT.

The table lists this clonotype with many counts. The chain uses TRBV20-1 and TRBJ2-7; D not certain. Germline-derived CDR1 and CDR2 are DFQATT and SNEGSKA (reference sequence). This CDR3 region has 14 residues. With 3 bases removed from V and 0 bases from J, the gap between germline ends came to 12 bases. DNA of the CDR3: TGCAGTGCTAGCCGGGCCCTTAGCTCCTACGAGCAGTACTTC. It yields the protein CSASRALSSYEQYF.

The J gene is TRBJ1-5, the V gene TRBV7-2, with TRBD1 matching 7 bases. CDR1 is SGHTA, CDR2 FQGNSA, per germline. The V gene end was trimmed by 5 bases and the J gene end by 2 bases; junction bases not matched to a gene: 9. The CDR3 length is 16 residues. CDR3 nucleotides: TGTGCCAGCAGCCGAAACGGACAGGCACGCAATCAGCCCCAGCATTTT. This encodes CASSRNGQARNQPQHF.

This clonotype was recorded many times. The chain employs TRBV10-3 and TRBJ2-3, with a weak D call TRBD2 (6 bases). This CDR3 comprises 14 residues. V was shortened by 4 bases and J by 5 bases, with 13 bases between the two germline ends. Looked up from germline, CDR1 is ENHRY and CDR2 is SYGVKD. CDR3 sequence reads: CAISVRRGIDTQYF. The CDR3 nucleotides read TGTGCCATCAGTGTGCGGCGCGGGATAGATACGCAGTATTTT.

This clonotype was seen a few times. The rearrangement uses TRBV10-3 and TRBJ1-4, with TRBD1 matching 7 bases. The CDR3 consists of 14 residues. The germline V gene has CDR1 ENHRY and CDR2 SYGVKD. Unmatched junction bases numbered 4, after V lost 2 bases and J lost 7 bases. The CDR3 spells CAISEGDSPEKLFF. DNA for the CDR3: TGTGCCATCAGTGAGGGGGACAGTCCTGAAAAACTGTTTTTT.

This clonotype was recorded many times. This chain connects TRBV5-1 to TRBJ2-7; perhaps TRBD2 as D (6 bases). Deletions cut 5 bases from V and 1 base from J, with 16 bases between. Germline loops: CDR1 SGHRS, CDR2 YFSETQ. CDR3 length: 15 amino acids. In DNA form, the CDR3 reads TGCGCCAGCAGGGCACCGGGACTGGGTTCCTACGAGCAGTACGTC. Its protein product is CASRAPGLGSYEQYV.

This clonotype was found a few times. J is TRBJ1-2 and V is TRBV30; 8 bases map to TRBD1. The V gene end was trimmed by 5 bases and the J gene end by 3 bases; junction bases not matched to a gene: 2. The CDR3 has 12 residues. Germline V CDR1 and CDR2: GTSNPN, SVGIG (reference sequence). DNA of the CDR3: TGTGCCTGGGGGGGACAGGACTATGGCTACACCTTC. This encodes CAWGGQDYGYTF.

This clonotype was counted at least ten times. The chain is built from TRBV5-1 and TRBJ2-7, with 11 bases fitting TRBD1. CDR1 and CDR2 (germline): SGHRS, YFSETQ. With 4 bases clipped from V and 2 bases from J, the junction kept 11 bases outside the gene matches. CDR3 length equals 17 residues. In DNA form, the CDR3 reads TGCGCCAGCAGCCCCCGGGAGAGGGACAGGGGGGCCTACGAGCAGTACTTC. Its protein is CASSPRERDRGAYEQYF.

This clonotype was counted a few times. The chain links TRBV9 to TRBJ1-2, with D tentatively TRBD1 (6 bases). V lost 2 bases to trimming and J lost 4 bases, with 21 bases between them. From germline, CDR1 is SGDLS and CDR2 YYNGEE. The CDR3 extends over 17 amino acids. This chain's CDR3 is CASSVDPTQGSVYGYTF. In DNA form, the CDR3 reads TGTGCCAGCAGCGTGGACCCAACTCAGGGGTCGGTCTATGGCTACACCTTC.

This clonotype was seen a handful of times. V gene TRBV7-2 combines with J gene TRBJ2-1; TRBD2 is a possible D gene (5 bases). V was pared by 5 bases and J by 6 bases, with 11 bases between. Germline V gives CDR1 SGHTA, CDR2 FQGNSA. CDR3 size: 13 residues. The CDR3 here is CASSPRAVNEQFF. The CDR3 region has the DNA TGTGCCAGCAGCCCCCGAGCGGTCAATGAGCAGTTCTTC.

This clonotype has more than one count but fewer than ten. The CDR3 sequence is CASAPVEFQETQYF. CDR3 nucleotides: TGCGCCAGCGCCCCGGTGGAGTTCCAAGAGACCCAGTACTTC. The chain links TRBV5-1 to TRBJ2-5; D is unresolved. Per germline, CDR1 SGHRS and CDR2 YFSETQ. V shed 7 bases and J shed 1 base, with 14 bases lying between them. CDR3 length: 14 amino acids.

The table lists this clonotype with many counts. The chain combines TRBV5-5 with TRBJ2-5; 9 bases are shared with TRBD1. Germline assignment: CDR1 SGHKS and CDR2 YYEKEE (reference sequence). CDR3 size: 14 residues. Losses at the gene ends were 5 bases for V and 4 bases for J; bases not matched to a gene: 6. DNA of the CDR3: TGTGCCAGCAGTCCACAGGGGGCAATAGAGACCCAGTACTTC. Its translation: CASSPQGAIETQYF.

This clonotype has at least ten counts. The V and J genes are TRBV7-9 and TRBJ1-1; D unresolved. The V and J ends lost 4 bases and 3 bases respectively, with 6 bases between them. Germline V CDR1 and CDR2: SEHNR, FQNEAQ (reference sequence). This CDR3 region has 12 residues. CDR3 coding DNA: TGTGCCAGCAGCTATTCGGACACTGAAGCTTTCTTT. This codes for CASSYSDTEAFF.